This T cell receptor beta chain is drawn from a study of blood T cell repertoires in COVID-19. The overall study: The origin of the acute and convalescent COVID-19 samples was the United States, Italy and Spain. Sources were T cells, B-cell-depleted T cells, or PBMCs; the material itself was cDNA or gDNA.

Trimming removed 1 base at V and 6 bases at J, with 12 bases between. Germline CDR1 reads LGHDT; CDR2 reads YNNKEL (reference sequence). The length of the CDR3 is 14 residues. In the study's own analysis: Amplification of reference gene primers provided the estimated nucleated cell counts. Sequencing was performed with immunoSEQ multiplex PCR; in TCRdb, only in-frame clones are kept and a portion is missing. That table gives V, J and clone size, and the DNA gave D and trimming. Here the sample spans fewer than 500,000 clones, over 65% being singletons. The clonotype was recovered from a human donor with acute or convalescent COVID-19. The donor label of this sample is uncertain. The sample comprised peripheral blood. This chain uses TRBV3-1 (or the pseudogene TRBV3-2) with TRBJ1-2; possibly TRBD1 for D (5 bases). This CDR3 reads CASSQGGGSNGYTF. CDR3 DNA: TGTGCCAGCAGCCAAGGGGGGGGAAGTAATGGCTACACCTTC.